The sequence of this T cell receptor beta chain was determined in a study of tumor-infiltrating lymphocytes in primary liver carcinoma. Across the whole study: Yields of productive TCRbeta reads ranged from roughly 3.5 to 7.13 million per sample and were similar across tissue types. Study-level results: The 250 largest clones made up significantly more of tumor than blood repertoires (p = 0.039). Less overlap was seen in tumor-adjacent and tumor-blood pairs than in tumor region pairs.

The CDR3 length is 13 residues. The V end was cut by 3 bases, the J end by 0 bases, with 7 bases between. Germline CDR1 and CDR2: SGHNT and YYREEE (reference sequence). From roughly 18-30 mg of unsorted bulk tissue, DNA and RNA were co-extracted together. Subjects presented with primary liver carcinoma managed by surgical resection. The template, about 510 ng total RNA, yielded TCR beta cDNA made with a constant-region primer. It was through three nested multiplex PCR rounds of slightly modified ARM-PCR that TCR beta libraries arose. TRBV1-TRBV30 forward primers paired with a C-beta reverse primer drove the first two PCR rounds, approximately 11 cycles each. TCRdb fed the multiplex PCR reads into MiXCR, producing one record per CDR3 protein. The table lists 50,000 to 60,000 distinct CDR3 sequences, over 75% of them singletons. This clonotype was seen repeatedly, ten times or more. Its specificity is not known.

This chain uses TRBV5-4 with TRBJ2-7, with D perhaps given as TRBD1 or TRBD2 (5 bases each). Sample: liver tumor tissue from sampling region 5. The subset: tumor region T5, tumor centre. The receptor's source is a man in his forties with primary liver carcinoma and hepatitis B virus infection. Here the CDR3 DNA reads TGTGCCAGCAGCTGGGACCGCTCCTACGAGCAGTACTTC. Protein product: CASSWDRSYEQYF.